This entry concerns a single T cell receptor (beta chain). Its antigen remains unidentified. Per-nucleotide qualities are absent, and no much larger clonotype sits a single base away. V loses 1 base, J loses 2 bases, and the germline ends lie 8 bases apart. The germline V gene provides CDR1 SGHTA and CDR2 FQGNSA. The CDR3 runs 14 residues from the cysteine to the phenylalanine. The only DNA kept is the CDR3, 42 bases in frame from the first base. The data were taken from a study of OX40 agonist ivuxolimab in advanced cancers. Study-wide context: Ivuxolimab was a fully human IgG2 agonistic monoclonal antibody targeting the costimulatory receptor OX40 (CD134). A male proportion of under 85% and a mean age of 60 years, ranging from 23 to 79, were recorded for the dose-escalation cohort. Peripheral TCRbeta sequencing aimed to test whether ivuxolimab altered TCR sequence diversity and caused clonal T-cell expansion. The paper covers the monotherapy dose-escalation part of the phase I ivuxolimab trial, which included N ≈ 50 patients. Partial responses occurred in three dose-escalation patients, of whom one had hepatocellular carcinoma and two had cutaneous melanoma. Among the 50 to 55 dose-escalation patients, about 19 had hepatocellular carcinoma, 15 or so melanoma, 9 renal cell carcinoma and 9 head and neck cancer. Intravenous ivuxolimab was administered to patients every 2 weeks at six dose levels: 0.01, 0.1, 0.3, 1.5, 3 and 10 mg/kg. Prior anti-PD-1, anti-PD-L1 or anti-CTLA-4 therapy was permitted, and checkpoint inhibitors had been received by about two fifths of dose-escalation patients.

Genomic DNA was extracted from sorted cells for sequencing of the TCRbeta CDR3 region. The immunoSEQ Assay was used for sequencing of TCRbeta CDR3 regions. As stored in TCRdb, this immuneACCESS dataset retains in-frame rearrangements with V and J assigned. A fraction of the clones does not appear; measured against another copy, unresolved V genes explain less than half of the discrepancy, and the remainder lacks a known reason. This sample holds about 71,000 clones; roughly three quarters were observed only once. The ten top clones hold about 5% of the sample. The trial excluded patients who had a history of autoimmune disease or were on systemic immunosuppression. In every dose cohort, peripheral blood was drawn for TCR sequencing at baseline, cycle 4 day 1, and cycle 7 day 1. Samples were obtained from an open-label, multicenter, first-in-human phase I dose-escalation trial of ivuxolimab. Adults with locally advanced or metastatic melanoma, renal cell carcinoma, hepatocellular carcinoma or head and neck squamous cell carcinoma were enrolled in the trial. Before TCR sequencing, CD4+ and CD8+ T cells were separately sorted from peripheral blood.

The paper as a whole reports these results and caveats: The antigen specificity of the peripheral T cells that underwent clonal expansion was not determined. After ivuxolimab, more expanded clones were found on average in CD8+ T cells than in CD4+ T cells. Low levels of normalized T-cell clonal expansion were also shown by some nonresponding patients. At doses from 0.1 to 3.0 mg/kg, clonal expansion was seen in both CD4+ and CD8+ blood T cells between baseline and week 6. In the 0.1-3.0 mg/kg groups, partial responders were among the patients with the lowest normalized peripheral clonal expansion, particularly in CD8+ T cells.

The starting material was CD4+ or CD8+ T cells sorted from blood, obtained in a trial of the OX40 agonist ivuxolimab. The chain couples TRBV7-2 to TRBJ1-2; the D gene assignment is ambiguous. This receptor was taken from an adult with an advanced solid tumor such as melanoma, head and neck, liver or kidney cancer. The sequence in DNA is TGTGCCAGCAGCTTAGAAGTCGGAAACTATGGCTACACCTTC. Its protein is CASSLEVGNYGYTF.